This passage covers 11 T cell receptor beta chains from one sample sequenced in a study of T cells in Graves' hyperthyroidism and ophthalmopathy. Researchers took RNA transcripts and amplified the TCR beta CDR3 regions from them. Primed by the HTBI set, a first-round RT-PCR was run on the TCR CDR3. TCRdb re-called the multiplex PCR reads with MiXCR, one entry per CDR3 protein. The sample consists of hundreds of thousands of distinct CDR3 sequences, roughly a sixth of them appearing once. Sequenced sample: blood. The receptors here all came from a woman aged 45-65 years with Graves' hyperthyroidism that later progressed to Graves' ophthalmopathy.

This clonotype was picked up a small number of times. The rearrangement uses TRBV25-1 and TRBJ2-3; TRBD2 aligns across 13 bases. Germline values: CDR1 MGHDK, CDR2 SYGVNS. V lost 4 bases to trimming and J lost 4 bases; unmatched junction nucleotides: 5. The CDR3 has 16 residues. The CDR3: CASSGGLAGEPDTQYF. In DNA, the CDR3 is TGTGCCAGCAGTGGTGGACTAGCGGGGGAACCAGATACGCAGTATTTT. The whole variable domain, filled in from reference TRBV25-1 and TRBJ2-3, reads EADIYQTPRYLVIGTGKKITLECSQTMGHDKMYWYQQDPGMELHLIHYSYGVNSTEKGDLSSESTVSRIRTEHFPLTLESARPSHTSQYLCASSGGLAGEPDTQYFGPGTRLTVL.

This clonotype was observed many times. This chain joins TRBV3-1 and TRBJ1-1, with TRBD1 identical over 7 bases. Germline assignment: CDR1 LGHDT and CDR2 YNNKEL (reference sequence). The ends lost 4 bases at V and 5 bases at J; junction bases unmatched: 4. The CDR3 consists of 13 residues. This chain's CDR3 is CASSPRTGTEAFF. The CDR3 DNA is TGTGCCAGCAGCCCTAGGACAGGAACTGAAGCTTTCTTT.

As for this clonotype: Since a much larger clone is just one base distant, this may be a read error. The rearrangement joins TRBV10-3 to TRBJ1-1; the D is unclear. V was trimmed by 2 bases and J by 3 bases, leaving 7 bases between them. There are 13 residues in the CDR3. CDR1 and CDR2 (germline): ENHRY, SYGVKD. DNA of the CDR3: TGTGCCATCAGTGAGGCGGGAGACACTGAAGCTTTCTTT. It codes for CAISEAGDTEAFF.

This clonotype was seen only a few times. The J gene is TRBJ1-1, the V gene TRBV15, with TRBD1 as a possible D gene (6 bases). Germline CDR1 LNHNV, CDR2 YYDKDF (reference sequence). Trimming shortened V by 2 bases and J by 1 base, and 8 bases separated the two germline ends. This CDR3 is built from 14 residues. The CDR3 reads CATSRTGWNTEAFF. In nucleotides, the CDR3 is TGTGCCACCAGCAGAACAGGGTGGAACACTGAAGCTTTCTTT. Filled out from reference TRBV15 and TRBJ1-1, the complete variable domain reads DAMVIQNPRYQVTQFGKPVTLSCSQTLNHNVMYWYQQKSSQAPKLLFHYYDKDFNNEADTPDNFQSRRPNTSFCFLDIRSPGLGDTAMYLCATSRTGWNTEAFFGQGTRLTVV.

This clonotype occurred a few times. V and J are TRBV10-3 and TRBJ1-5, with D uncertain. Trimming took off 0 bases at V and 0 bases at J, with 6 bases between the two ends. This CDR3 has 15 residues. Germline CDR1 and CDR2: ENHRY and SYGVKD. The CDR3 reads CAISESESSNQPQHF. The CDR3 DNA sequence: TGTGCCATCAGTGAGTCGGAATCTAGCAATCAGCCCCAGCATTTT.

This clonotype showed up just a few times. At one end, the junction sequence differs from germline, possibly due to a read error. The chain has TRBV7-7 and TRBJ2-5; D is unresolved. The CDR3 is made up of 14 amino acids. The V gene's germline CDR1 is SSHAT and CDR2 FNYEAQ (reference sequence). The CDR3 spells CASSSSMAAETQYF. CDR3 coding DNA: TGTGCTAGCAGCTCCTCGATGGCGGCGGAGACCCAGTACTTC.

There are a few counts of this clonotype. The CDR3 DNA follows: TGTGCCATCAGTGAGTTGGGGGTAGAGCAGTATTTT. This codes for CAISELGVEQYF. V gene TRBV10-3 combines with J gene TRBJ2-3; D possibly uses TRBD1 or TRBD2 (5 bases each). Germline-derived CDR1 and CDR2 are ENHRY and SYGVKD. This CDR3 has 12 residues. V lost 1 base, J lost 11 bases, and 10 bases lay in between.

This chain joins TRBV9 and TRBJ2-1; no definite D call. The CDR3 runs 13 residues. With 0 bases removed from V and 7 bases from J, the gap between germline ends came to 8 bases. CDR1 and CDR2 from the germline V gene are SGDLS and YYNGEE. DNA of the CDR3: TGTGCCAGCAGCGTAGCCAGTACTAATGAGCAGTTCTTC. Its protein is CASSVASTNEQFF.

This clonotype has only a few counts. The J gene is TRBJ1-1, the V gene TRBV28; tentatively, D is TRBD1 (6 bases). The germline CDR1 and CDR2 sequences are MDHEN and SYDVKM. Trimming cost V 6 bases and J 5 bases, with 19 bases left between them. There are 15 residues in the CDR3. The CDR3: CASSFPPTGLTEAFF. CDR3 DNA sequence: TGTGCCAGCAGCTTTCCGCCTACAGGGCTAACTGAAGCTTTCTTT.

This clonotype has ten or more counts. The V gene is TRBV2, the J gene TRBJ1-5; D is uncertain. The CDR3 length is 15 residues. V gave up 3 bases and J gave up 3 bases, with 12 bases separating them. CDR1 and CDR2 from the germline V gene are SNHLY and FYNNEI. The CDR3 here is CASSEQDGNNQPQHF. CDR3 in DNA: TGTGCCAGCAGTGAGCAGGATGGGAACAATCAGCCCCAGCATTTT.

This clonotype has just a few counts. The chain links TRBV7-6 to TRBJ1-3; D might be TRBD1 (5 bases). This CDR3 has 14 residues. V lost 5 bases, J lost 4 bases, and 12 bases lay in between. Germline CDR1 SGHVS, CDR2 FNYEAQ. CDR3 in amino acids: CASSMGPVGNTIYF. The CDR3 region has the DNA TGTGCCAGCAGCATGGGACCAGTGGGAAACACCATATATTTT.